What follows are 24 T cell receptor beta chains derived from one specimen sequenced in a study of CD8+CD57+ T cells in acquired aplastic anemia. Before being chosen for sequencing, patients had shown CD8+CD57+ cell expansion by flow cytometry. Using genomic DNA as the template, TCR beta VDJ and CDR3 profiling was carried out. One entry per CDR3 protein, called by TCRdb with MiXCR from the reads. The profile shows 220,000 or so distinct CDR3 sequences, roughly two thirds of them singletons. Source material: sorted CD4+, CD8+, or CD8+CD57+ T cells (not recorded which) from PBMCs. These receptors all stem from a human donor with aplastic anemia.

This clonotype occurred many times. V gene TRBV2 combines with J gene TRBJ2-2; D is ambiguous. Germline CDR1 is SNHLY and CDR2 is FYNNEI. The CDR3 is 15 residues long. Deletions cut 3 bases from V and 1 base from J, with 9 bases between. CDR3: CASSEAAVNTGELFF. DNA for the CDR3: TGTGCCAGCAGTGAGGCGGCGGTGAACACCGGGGAGCTGTTTTTT.

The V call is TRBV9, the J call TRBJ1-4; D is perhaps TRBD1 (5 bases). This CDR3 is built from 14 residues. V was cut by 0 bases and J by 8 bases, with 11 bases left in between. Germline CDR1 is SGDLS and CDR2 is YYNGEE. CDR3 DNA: TGTGCCAGCAGCGTAGGTGCAGGGTGGGAAAAACTGTTTTTT. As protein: CASSVGAGWEKLFF.

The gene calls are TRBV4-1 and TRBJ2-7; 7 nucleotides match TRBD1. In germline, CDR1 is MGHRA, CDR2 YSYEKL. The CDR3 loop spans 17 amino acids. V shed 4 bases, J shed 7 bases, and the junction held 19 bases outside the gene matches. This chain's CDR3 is CASSPAARAGGSREQYF. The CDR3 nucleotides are TGCGCCAGCAGCCCAGCGGCTAGGGCAGGGGGTTCCCGGGAGCAGTACTTC.

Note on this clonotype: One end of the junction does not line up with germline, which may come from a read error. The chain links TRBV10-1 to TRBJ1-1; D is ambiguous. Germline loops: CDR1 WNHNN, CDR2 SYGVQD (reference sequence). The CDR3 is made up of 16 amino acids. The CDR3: CANSESTRELNTEAFF. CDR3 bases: TGCGCCAACAGTGAGTCTACCCGCGAGTTGAACACTGAAGCTTTCTTT.

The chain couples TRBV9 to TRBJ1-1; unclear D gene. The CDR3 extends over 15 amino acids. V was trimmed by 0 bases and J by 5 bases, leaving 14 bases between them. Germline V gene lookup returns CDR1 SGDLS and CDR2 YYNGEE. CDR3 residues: CASSVGGRVGTEAFF. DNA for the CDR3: TGTGCCAGCAGCGTAGGGGGAAGGGTTGGGACTGAAGCTTTCTTT.

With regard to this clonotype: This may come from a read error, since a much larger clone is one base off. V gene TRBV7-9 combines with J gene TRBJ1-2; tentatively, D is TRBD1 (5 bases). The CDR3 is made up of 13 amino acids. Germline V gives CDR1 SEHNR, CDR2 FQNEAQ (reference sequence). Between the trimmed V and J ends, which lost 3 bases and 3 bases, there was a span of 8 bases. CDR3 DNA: TGTGCCAGCAGCTTGGGGGGGGACTATGGCTACACCTTC. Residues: CASSLGGDYGYTF.

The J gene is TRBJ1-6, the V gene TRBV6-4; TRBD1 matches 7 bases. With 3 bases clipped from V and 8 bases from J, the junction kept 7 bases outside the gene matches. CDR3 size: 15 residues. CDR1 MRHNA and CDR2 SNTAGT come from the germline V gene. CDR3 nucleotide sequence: TGTGCCAGCAGTGAAGGTGGGACAGATGATTCACCCCTCCACTTT. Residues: CASSEGGTDDSPLHF.

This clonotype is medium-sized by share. The CDR3 coding sequence is TGTGCCACCAGTGATTTGCCCAAGGTCAAGCCCCAGCATTTT. Translation gives CATSDLPKVKPQHF. The chain employs TRBV24-1 and TRBJ1-5; D is unclear. The CDR3 covers 14 residues. CDR1 and CDR2 from the germline V gene are KGHDR and SFDVKD. Trimming stripped 0 bases from V and 8 bases from J, with 10 bases between.

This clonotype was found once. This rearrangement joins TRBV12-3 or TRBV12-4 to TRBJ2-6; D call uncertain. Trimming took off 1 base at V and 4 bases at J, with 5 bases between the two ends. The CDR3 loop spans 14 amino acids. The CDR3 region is CASSLGGGANVLTF. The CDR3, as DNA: TGTGCCAGCAGTTTAGGTGGGGGGGCCAACGTCCTGACTTTC.

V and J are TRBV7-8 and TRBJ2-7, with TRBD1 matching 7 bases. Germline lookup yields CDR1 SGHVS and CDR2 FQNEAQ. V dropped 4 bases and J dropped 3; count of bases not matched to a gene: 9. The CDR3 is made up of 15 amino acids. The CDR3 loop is CASSSDRVIGYEQYF. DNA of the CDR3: TGTGCCAGCAGCTCCGACAGGGTGATAGGCTACGAGCAGTACTTC.

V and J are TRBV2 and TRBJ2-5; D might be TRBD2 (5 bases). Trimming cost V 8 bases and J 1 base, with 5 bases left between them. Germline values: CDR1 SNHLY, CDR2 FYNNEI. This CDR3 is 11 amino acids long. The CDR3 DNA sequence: TGTGCCAGCGCGGGCCAAGAGACCCAGTACTTC. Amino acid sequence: CASAGQETQYF.

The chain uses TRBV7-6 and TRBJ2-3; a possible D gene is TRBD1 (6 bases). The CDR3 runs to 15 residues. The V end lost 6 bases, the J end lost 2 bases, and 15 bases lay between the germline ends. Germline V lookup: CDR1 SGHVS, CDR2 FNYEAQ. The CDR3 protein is CASRDGGGYTDTQYF. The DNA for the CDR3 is TGTGCCAGCAGAGATGGGGGCGGGTACACAGATACGCAGTATTTT.

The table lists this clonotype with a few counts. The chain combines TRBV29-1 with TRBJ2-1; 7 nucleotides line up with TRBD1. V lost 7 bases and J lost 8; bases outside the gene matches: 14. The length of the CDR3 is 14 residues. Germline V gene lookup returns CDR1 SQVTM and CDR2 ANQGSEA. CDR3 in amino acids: CSGPSAGGGDEQFF. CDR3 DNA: TGCAGCGGCCCCTCAGCAGGGGGTGGTGATGAGCAGTTCTTC.

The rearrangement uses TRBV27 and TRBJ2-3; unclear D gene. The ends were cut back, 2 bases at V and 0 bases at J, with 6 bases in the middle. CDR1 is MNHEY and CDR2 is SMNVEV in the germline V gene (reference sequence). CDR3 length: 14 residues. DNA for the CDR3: TGTGCCAGCAGTTTAATGCCTAGCACAGATACGCAGTATTTT. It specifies CASSLMPSTDTQYF.

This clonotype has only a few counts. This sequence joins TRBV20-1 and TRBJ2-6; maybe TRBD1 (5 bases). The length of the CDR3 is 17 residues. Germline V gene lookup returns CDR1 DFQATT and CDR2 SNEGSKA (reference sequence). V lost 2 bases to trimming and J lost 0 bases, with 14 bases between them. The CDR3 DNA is TGCAGTGCTAGATCCCAGGGAAAGATCTCTGGGGCCAACGTCCTGACTTTC. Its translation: CSARSQGKISGANVLTF.

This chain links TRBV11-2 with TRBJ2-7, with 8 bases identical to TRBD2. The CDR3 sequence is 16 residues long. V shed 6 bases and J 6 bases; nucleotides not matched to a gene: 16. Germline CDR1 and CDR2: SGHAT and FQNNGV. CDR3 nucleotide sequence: TGTGCCAGCAGTAGCCCGGGGGGGGGGCCTTCCGGCGAGCAGTACTTC. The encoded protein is CASSSPGGGPSGEQYF.

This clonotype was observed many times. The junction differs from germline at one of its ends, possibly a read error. The CDR3 sequence is CSALRVDRLNSPLRF. Here the CDR3 DNA reads TGCAGTGCTCTCCGAGTCGACAGGCTTAATTCACCCCTCCGCTTT. The V and J genes are TRBV20-1 and TRBJ1-6, with D perhaps matching TRBD1 (6 bases). The CDR3 extends over 15 amino acids. Germline V gene sequence: CDR1 DFQATT, CDR2 SNEGSKA (reference sequence).

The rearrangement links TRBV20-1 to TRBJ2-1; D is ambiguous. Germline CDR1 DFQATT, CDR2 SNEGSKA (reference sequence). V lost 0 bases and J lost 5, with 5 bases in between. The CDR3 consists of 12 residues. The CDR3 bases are TGCAGTGCTAGAGAGGATAACAATGAGCAGTTCTTC. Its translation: CSAREDNNEQFF.

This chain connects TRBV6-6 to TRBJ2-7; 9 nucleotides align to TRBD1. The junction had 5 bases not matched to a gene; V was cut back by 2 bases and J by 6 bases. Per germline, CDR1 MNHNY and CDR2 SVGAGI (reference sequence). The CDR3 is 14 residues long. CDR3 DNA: TGTGCCAGCAGTTACCGGGACAGGGATTTCGAGCAGTACTTC. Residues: CASSYRDRDFEQYF.

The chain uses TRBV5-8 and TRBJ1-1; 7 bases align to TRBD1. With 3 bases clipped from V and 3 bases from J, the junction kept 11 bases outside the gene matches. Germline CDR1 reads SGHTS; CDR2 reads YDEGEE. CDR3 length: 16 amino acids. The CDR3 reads CASSSDKTGYDTEAFF. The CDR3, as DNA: TGTGCCAGCAGCTCGGATAAGACAGGGTATGACACTGAAGCTTTCTTT.

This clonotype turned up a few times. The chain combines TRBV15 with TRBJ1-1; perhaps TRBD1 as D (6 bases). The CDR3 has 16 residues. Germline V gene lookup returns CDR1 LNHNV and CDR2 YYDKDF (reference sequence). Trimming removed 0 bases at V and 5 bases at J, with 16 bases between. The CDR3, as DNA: TGTGCCACCAGCAGAGACTTACAGGGTGGGTTGACTGAAGCTTTCTTT. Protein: CATSRDLQGGLTEAFF.

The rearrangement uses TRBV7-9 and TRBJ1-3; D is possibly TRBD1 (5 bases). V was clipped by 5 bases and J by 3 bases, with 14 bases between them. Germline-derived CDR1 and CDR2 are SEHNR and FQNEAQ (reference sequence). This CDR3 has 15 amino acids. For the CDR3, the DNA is TGTGCCAGCAGCCCACCGTTCAGGGTTGGAAACACCATATATTTT. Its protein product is CASSPPFRVGNTIYF.

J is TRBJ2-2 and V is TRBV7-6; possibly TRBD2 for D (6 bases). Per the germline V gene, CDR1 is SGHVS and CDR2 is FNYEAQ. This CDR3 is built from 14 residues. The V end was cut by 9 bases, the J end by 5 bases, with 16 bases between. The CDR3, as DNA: TGTGCCAGTAGCGCGGGACGGAATACCGGGGAGCTGTTTTTT. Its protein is CASSAGRNTGELFF.

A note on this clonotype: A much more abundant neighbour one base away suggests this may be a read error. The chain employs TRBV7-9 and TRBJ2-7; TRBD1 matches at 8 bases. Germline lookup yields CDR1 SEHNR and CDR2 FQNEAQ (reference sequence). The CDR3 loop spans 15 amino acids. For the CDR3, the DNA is TGTGCCAGCAGTTCTCTACTCGGACAGGGATACGAGCAGCACTTC. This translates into CASSSLLGQGYEQHF.